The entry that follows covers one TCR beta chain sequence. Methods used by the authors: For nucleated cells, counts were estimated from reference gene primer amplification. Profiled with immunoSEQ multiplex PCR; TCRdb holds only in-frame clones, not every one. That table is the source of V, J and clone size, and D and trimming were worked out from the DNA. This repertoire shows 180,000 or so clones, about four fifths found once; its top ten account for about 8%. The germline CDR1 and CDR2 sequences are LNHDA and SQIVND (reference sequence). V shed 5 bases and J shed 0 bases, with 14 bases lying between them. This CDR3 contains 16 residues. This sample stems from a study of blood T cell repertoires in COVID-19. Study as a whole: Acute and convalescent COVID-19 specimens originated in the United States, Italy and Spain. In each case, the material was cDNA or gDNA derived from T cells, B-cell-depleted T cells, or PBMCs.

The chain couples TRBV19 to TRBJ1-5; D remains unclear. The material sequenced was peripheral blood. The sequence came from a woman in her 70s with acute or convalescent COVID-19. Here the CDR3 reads CASSPRPGGSNQPQHF. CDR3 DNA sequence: TGTGCCAGTAGTCCCCGGCCAGGAGGTAGCAATCAGCCCCAGCATTTT.